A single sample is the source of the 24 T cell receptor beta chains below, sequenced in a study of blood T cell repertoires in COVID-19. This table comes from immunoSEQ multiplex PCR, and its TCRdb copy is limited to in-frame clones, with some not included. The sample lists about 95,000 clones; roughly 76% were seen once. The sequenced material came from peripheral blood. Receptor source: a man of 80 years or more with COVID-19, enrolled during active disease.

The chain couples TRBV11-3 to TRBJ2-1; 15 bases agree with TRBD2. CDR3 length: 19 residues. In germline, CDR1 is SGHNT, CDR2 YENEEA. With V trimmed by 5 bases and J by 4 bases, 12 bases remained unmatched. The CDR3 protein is CASSPGLAGGRGSYNEQFF. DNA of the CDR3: TGTGCCAGCAGCCCCGGACTAGCGGGAGGGCGGGGATCTTACAATGAGCAGTTCTTC.

The CDR3 DNA sequence: TGTGCCAGCAGCTTCAGCGGGGGTCCCTACGAGCAGTACTTC. Translation gives CASSFSGGPYEQYF. This rearrangement joins TRBV11-2 to TRBJ2-7; TRBD2 matches 8 bases. Trimming at V came to 3 bases and at J to 2 bases, leaving 3 bases not matched to a gene. The CDR3 covers 14 residues. Per the germline V gene, CDR1 is SGHAT and CDR2 is FQNNGV.

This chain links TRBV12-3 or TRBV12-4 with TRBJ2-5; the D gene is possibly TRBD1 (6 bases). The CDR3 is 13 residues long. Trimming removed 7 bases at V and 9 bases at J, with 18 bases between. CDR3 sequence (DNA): TGTGCCAGCACCTTGGGGCAGGGGCAGGCCCAGTACTTC. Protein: CASTLGQGQAQYF.

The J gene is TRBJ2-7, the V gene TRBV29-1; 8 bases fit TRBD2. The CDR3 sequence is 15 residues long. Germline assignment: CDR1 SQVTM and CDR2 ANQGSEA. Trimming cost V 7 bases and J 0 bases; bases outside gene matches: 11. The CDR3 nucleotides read TGCAGCGCCAAACTAATAGCGGGAAGCTCCTACGAGCAGTACTTC. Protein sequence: CSAKLIAGSSYEQYF.

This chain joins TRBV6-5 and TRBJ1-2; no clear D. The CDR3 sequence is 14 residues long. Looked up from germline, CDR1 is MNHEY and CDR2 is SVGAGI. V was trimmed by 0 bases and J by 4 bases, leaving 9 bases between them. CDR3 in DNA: TGTGCCAGCAGTTACTCGCGGGAGGGCTATGGCTACACCTTC. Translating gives CASSYSREGYGYTF.

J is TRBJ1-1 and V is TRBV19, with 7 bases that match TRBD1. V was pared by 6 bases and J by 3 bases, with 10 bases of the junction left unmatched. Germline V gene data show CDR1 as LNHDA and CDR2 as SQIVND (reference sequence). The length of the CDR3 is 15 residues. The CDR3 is CASRRQGGLDTEAFF. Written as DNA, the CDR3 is TGTGCCAGTAGGAGACAGGGTGGATTAGACACTGAAGCTTTCTTT.

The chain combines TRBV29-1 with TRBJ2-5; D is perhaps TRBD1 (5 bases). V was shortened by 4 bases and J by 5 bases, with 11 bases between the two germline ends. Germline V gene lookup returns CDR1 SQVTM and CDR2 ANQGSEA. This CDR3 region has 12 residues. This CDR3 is CSVAGNEETQYF. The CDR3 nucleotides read TGCAGCGTTGCAGGGAACGAGGAGACCCAGTACTTC.

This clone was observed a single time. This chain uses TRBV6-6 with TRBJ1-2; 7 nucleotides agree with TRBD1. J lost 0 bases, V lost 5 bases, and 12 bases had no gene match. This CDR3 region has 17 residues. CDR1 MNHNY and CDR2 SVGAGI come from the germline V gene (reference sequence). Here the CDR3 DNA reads TGTGCCAGCAGTCGACCCAGGGACAGCCAATCTAACTATGGCTACACCTTC. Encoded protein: CASSRPRDSQSNYGYTF.

CDR3 nucleotides: TGTGCCAGTAAAGGAGGGGGCATTTCCTACGAGCAGTACTTC. Translation gives CASKGGGISYEQYF. This chain connects TRBV27 to TRBJ2-7; D might be TRBD1 (7 bases). This CDR3 is built from 14 residues. Trimming took 9 bases from V and 1 from J, leaving 16 bases between them. Germline V gene sequence: CDR1 MNHEY, CDR2 SMNVEV (reference sequence).

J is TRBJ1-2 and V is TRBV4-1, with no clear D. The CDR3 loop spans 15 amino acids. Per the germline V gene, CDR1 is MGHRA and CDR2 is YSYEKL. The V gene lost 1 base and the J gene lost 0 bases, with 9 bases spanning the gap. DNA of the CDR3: TGCGCCAGCAGCCAAGCTTCCCAGACTAACTATGGCTACACCTTC. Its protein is CASSQASQTNYGYTF.

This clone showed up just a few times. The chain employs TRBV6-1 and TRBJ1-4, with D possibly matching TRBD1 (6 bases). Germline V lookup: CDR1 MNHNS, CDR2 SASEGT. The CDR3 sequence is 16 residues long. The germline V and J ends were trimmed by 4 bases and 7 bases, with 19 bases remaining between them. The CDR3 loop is CASSVLQGSGREKLFF. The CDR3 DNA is TGTGCCAGCAGTGTCCTGCAGGGGTCGGGGCGTGAAAAACTGTTTTTT.

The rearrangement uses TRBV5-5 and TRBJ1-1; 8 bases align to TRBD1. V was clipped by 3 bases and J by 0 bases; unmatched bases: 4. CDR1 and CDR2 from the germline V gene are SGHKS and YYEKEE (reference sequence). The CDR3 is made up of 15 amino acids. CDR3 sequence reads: CASSSGQGMNTEAFF. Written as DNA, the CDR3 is TGTGCCAGCAGCTCCGGACAGGGCATGAACACTGAAGCTTTCTTT.

The CDR3 spells CASSLDRGYEQYF. The DNA of the CDR3 is TGTGCCAGCTCACTAGACAGGGGTTACGAGCAGTACTTC. V and J are TRBV18 and TRBJ2-7; 8 positions agree with TRBD1. The germline gives CDR1 KGHSH, CDR2 LQKENI. CDR3 size: 13 residues. With 4 bases clipped from V and 4 bases from J, the junction kept 3 bases outside the gene matches.

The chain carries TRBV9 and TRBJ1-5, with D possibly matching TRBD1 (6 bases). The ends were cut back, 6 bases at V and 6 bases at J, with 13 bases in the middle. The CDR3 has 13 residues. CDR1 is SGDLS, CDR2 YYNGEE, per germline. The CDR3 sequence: CASKVGGGQPQHF. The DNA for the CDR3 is TGTGCCAGCAAAGTAGGGGGGGGTCAGCCCCAGCATTTT.

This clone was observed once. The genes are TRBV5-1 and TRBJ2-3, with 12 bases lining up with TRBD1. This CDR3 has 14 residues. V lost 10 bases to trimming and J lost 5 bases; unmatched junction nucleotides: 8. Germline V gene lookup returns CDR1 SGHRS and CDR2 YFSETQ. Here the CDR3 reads CACSGTGGKDTQYF. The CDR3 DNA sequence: TGCGCCTGCTCCGGGACAGGGGGCAAAGATACGCAGTATTTT.

DNA for the CDR3: TGCGCCAGCAGCCCCGGACAGGGCCCCTATGGCTACACCTTC. Residues: CASSPGQGPYGYTF. The chain couples TRBV5-1 to TRBJ1-2, with 8 bases identical to TRBD1. The CDR3 is made up of 14 amino acids. With 4 bases clipped from V and 4 bases from J, the junction kept 6 bases outside the gene matches. Germline CDR1 is SGHRS and CDR2 is YFSETQ.

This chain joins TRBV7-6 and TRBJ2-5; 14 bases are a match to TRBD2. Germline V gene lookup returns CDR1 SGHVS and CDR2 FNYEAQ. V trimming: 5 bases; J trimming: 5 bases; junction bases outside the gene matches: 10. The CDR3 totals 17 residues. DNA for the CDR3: TGTGCCAGCAGCCCCAGGACTAGCGGGAGGTCCGGGGAGACCCAGTACTTC. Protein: CASSPRTSGRSGETQYF.

The CDR3 loop is CASSVDRNTEAFF. CDR3 bases: TGCGCCAGCAGCGTTGACAGAAACACTGAAGCTTTCTTT. The rearrangement joins TRBV5-1 to TRBJ1-1, with D maybe TRBD1 (5 bases). The V end was cut by 4 bases, the J end by 2 bases, with 9 bases between. Germline CDR1 and CDR2: SGHRS and YFSETQ. The length of the CDR3 is 13 residues.

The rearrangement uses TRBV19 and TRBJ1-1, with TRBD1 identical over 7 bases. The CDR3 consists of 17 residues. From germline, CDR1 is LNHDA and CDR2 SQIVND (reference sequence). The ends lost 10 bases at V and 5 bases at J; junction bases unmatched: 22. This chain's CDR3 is CANSQDRQRERMTEAFF. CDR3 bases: TGTGCCAACTCCCAGGACAGGCAAAGGGAGAGAATGACTGAAGCTTTCTTT.

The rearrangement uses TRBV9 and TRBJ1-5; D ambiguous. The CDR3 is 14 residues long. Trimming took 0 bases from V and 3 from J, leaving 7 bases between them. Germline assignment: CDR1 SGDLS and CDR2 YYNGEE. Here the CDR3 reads CASSVGRYNQPQHF. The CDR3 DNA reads TGTGCCAGCAGCGTAGGCCGGTACAATCAGCCCCAGCATTTT.

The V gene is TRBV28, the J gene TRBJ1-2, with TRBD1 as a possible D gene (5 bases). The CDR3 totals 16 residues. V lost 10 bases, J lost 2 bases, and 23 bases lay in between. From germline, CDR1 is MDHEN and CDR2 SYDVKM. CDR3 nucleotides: TGTGCCACCCCGAGTCGGGACTTAAGTACAAACTATGGCTACACCTTC. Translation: CATPSRDLSTNYGYTF.

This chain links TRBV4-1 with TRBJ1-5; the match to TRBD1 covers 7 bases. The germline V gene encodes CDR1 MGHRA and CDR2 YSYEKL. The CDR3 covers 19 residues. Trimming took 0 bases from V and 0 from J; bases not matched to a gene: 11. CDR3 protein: CASSQDLGQRTYSNQPQHF. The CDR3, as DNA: TGCGCCAGCAGCCAAGATCTGGGACAGCGAACCTATAGCAATCAGCCCCAGCATTTT.

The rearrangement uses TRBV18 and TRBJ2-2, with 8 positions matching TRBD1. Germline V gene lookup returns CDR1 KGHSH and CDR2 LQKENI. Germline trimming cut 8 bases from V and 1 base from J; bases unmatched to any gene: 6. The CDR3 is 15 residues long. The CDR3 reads CASPLGTGNTGELFF. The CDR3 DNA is TGTGCCAGCCCGCTGGGGACAGGGAACACCGGGGAGCTGTTTTTT. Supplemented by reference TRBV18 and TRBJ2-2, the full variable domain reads NAGVMQNPRHLVRRRGQEARLRCSPMKGHSHVYWYRQLPEEGLKFMVYLQKENIIDESGMPKERFSAEFPKEGPSILRIQQVVRGDSAAYFCASPLGTGNTGELFFGEGSRLTVL.

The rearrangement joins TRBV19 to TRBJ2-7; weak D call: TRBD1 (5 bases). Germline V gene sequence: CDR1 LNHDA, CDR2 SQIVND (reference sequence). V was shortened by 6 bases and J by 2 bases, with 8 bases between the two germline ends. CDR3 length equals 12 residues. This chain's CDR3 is CASRGVPYEQYF. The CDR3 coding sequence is TGTGCCAGTAGAGGGGTCCCCTACGAGCAGTACTTC.